This T cell receptor (beta chain) is drawn from a study of cytomegalovirus exposure and HLA in healthy donors. Broader study findings: Researchers reportedly found TCR beta sequences accurately predicted most subjects' HLA-A and HLA-B alleles. Rarity held for most TCR sequences, but there were some public TCRs that occurred in many donors.

The CDR3 length is 13 residues. CDR1 and CDR2 (germline): MGHDK, SYGVNS. V lost 8 bases to trimming and J lost 2 bases; unmatched junction nucleotides: 3. Remarks on this clone: Its antigen is unknown.

60 Vbeta and 13 Jbeta primers were used in PCR. TCRdb's copy holds only in-frame clones and misses some; the assay was immunoSEQ multiplex PCR. The sample lists approximately 170,000 clones; around 78% were seen once. The specimen sequenced was PBMCs. The clonotype comes from a middle-aged man in good health and CMV-seronegative. The V and J genes are TRBV25-1 and TRBJ2-3; TRBD2 agrees at 8 bases. CDR3: CASRRGATDTQYF. The DNA for the CDR3 is TGTGCCAGCCGGCGGGGGGCCACAGATACGCAGTATTTT.